These 27 T cell receptor beta chains were all obtained from the same sample, sequenced in a study of blood T cell repertoires in COVID-19. Libraries were prepared by immunoSEQ multiplex PCR; TCRdb keeps only in-frame clonotypes and omits some of them. Seen here are some 250,000 clones, 80% to 85% observed once, and the top ten hold 4.2%. The specimen was peripheral blood. All receptors come from a man in his 60s with acute or convalescent COVID-19.

V usage is TRBV29-1 and J usage is TRBJ2-1; D is unclear. Trimming removed 1 base from V and 10 bases from J, with 11 bases in between. The CDR3 runs 12 residues. Looked up from germline, CDR1 is SQVTM and CDR2 is ANQGSEA. The DNA of the CDR3 is TGCAGCGTTGAAGGTGGTAGCCGCGAGCAGTTCTTC. It translates to CSVEGGSREQFF.

This clone was counted only a few times. The rearrangement joins TRBV7-8 to TRBJ2-7; 10 bases align to TRBD2. Germline-derived CDR1 and CDR2 are SGHVS and FQNEAQ. V lost 3 bases to trimming and J lost 3 bases; unmatched junction nucleotides: 8. The CDR3 is 16 amino acids. CDR3 sequence reads: CASSLLLAGVNYEQYF. The DNA of the CDR3 is TGTGCCAGCAGCTTGCTCCTAGCGGGAGTTAACTACGAGCAGTACTTC.

This clone was observed once. The J gene is TRBJ2-2, the V gene TRBV7-2; 10 bases match TRBD1. The CDR3 sequence is 16 residues long. The germline V gene has CDR1 SGHTA and CDR2 FQGNSA. The junction had 6 bases not matched to a gene; V was cut back by 3 bases and J by 5 bases. CDR3 bases: TGTGCCAGCAGCTTGGGGACAGGGGCGGGGACCGGGGAGCTGTTTTTT. Its protein product is CASSLGTGAGTGELFF.

Ten or more counts support this clone. V and J are TRBV2 and TRBJ2-3; D uncertain. This CDR3 is built from 12 residues. Looked up from germline, CDR1 is SNHLY and CDR2 is FYNNEI. Trimming stripped 5 bases from V and 4 bases from J, with 7 bases between. For the CDR3, the DNA is TGTGCCAGCAGTTTTGACTCAGATACGCAGTATTTT. This translates into CASSFDSDTQYF.

The chain carries TRBV4-2 and TRBJ2-1, with 9 bases aligning to TRBD1. CDR3 length: 15 residues. Germline values: CDR1 LGHNA, CDR2 YNFKEQ. The V and J ends lost 6 bases and 7 bases, in that order; junction bases with no gene match: 10. In DNA form, the CDR3 reads TGTGCCAGCAGGCCCGGGACAGGGAGTTTGAATGAGCAGTTCTTC. Encoded protein: CASRPGTGSLNEQFF.

V gene TRBV5-1 combines with J gene TRBJ1-6, with TRBD1 matching over 8 bases. This CDR3 comprises 15 residues. J gave up 8 bases and V 3 bases, and 7 bases lay outside the gene matches. CDR1 is SGHRS and CDR2 is YFSETQ in the germline V gene. CDR3 amino acids: CASSWATGEDSPLHF. CDR3 coding DNA: TGCGCCAGCAGCTGGGCGACAGGGGAGGATTCACCCCTCCACTTT.

The chain uses TRBV28 and TRBJ1-1; no definite D call. Germline V gene sequence: CDR1 MDHEN, CDR2 SYDVKM. The CDR3 extends over 14 amino acids. V lost 7 bases and J lost 3, with 15 bases in between. The chain's CDR3 is CASTKFPPDTEAFF. CDR3 DNA sequence: TGTGCCAGCACCAAATTCCCCCCGGACACTGAAGCTTTCTTT.

V gene TRBV5-6 combines with J gene TRBJ2-2, with 7 bases fitting TRBD1. The CDR3 is made up of 16 amino acids. Germline V gene lookup returns CDR1 SGHDT and CDR2 YYEEEE. The V segment lost 4 bases and the J segment 4 bases; nucleotides outside the gene matches: 10. CDR3 residues: CASSPYPRQGTGELFF. The CDR3 bases are TGTGCCAGCAGCCCCTACCCTCGACAGGGCACCGGGGAGCTGTTTTTT.

This rearrangement joins TRBV5-1 to TRBJ2-1, with a weak D call TRBD2 (5 bases). V was pared by 2 bases and J by 4 bases, with 7 bases between. CDR1 is SGHRS, CDR2 YFSETQ, per germline. The CDR3 runs to 13 residues. CDR3 coding DNA: TGCGCCAGCAGCTTCGGGATATACAATGAGCAGTTCTTC. Residues: CASSFGIYNEQFF.

This rearrangement joins TRBV27 to TRBJ2-1; D call uncertain. Germline values: CDR1 MNHEY, CDR2 SMNVEV (reference sequence). V was clipped by 6 bases and J by 0 bases, with 6 bases between them. The CDR3 covers 13 residues. The CDR3 region has the DNA TGTGCCAGCAGCCGTAGCTCCTACAATGAGCAGTTCTTC. Translation: CASSRSSYNEQFF.

Details on this clone: Other DNA sequences in the same sample also yield this CDR3. The J gene is TRBJ2-7, the V gene TRBV9, with D possibly matching TRBD1 (5 bases). Per the germline V gene, CDR1 is SGDLS and CDR2 is YYNGEE. This CDR3 has 14 residues. V gave up 0 bases and J gave up 1 base, with 8 bases separating them. The CDR3 bases are TGTGCCAGCAGCGTAGGAGCAGGGTCCTACGAGCAGTACTTC. This gives the protein CASSVGAGSYEQYF.

The J gene is TRBJ2-1, the V gene TRBV18; tentatively, D is TRBD2 (6 bases). The CDR3 extends over 14 amino acids. Trimming shortened V by 1 base and J by 9 bases, and 13 bases separated the two germline ends. Germline CDR1 reads KGHSH; CDR2 reads LQKENI. DNA for the CDR3: TGTGCCAGCTCACCACTCCCGGGAGCAGCTGAGCAGTTCTTC. Translated: CASSPLPGAAEQFF.

The chain combines TRBV7-2 with TRBJ2-1; TRBD2 matches 11 bases. Trimming cost V 0 bases and J 5 bases; bases outside gene matches: 6. The CDR3 has 17 residues. Germline-derived CDR1 and CDR2 are SGHTA and FQGNSA. CDR3 protein: CASSLATLAGGHNEQFF. CDR3 DNA: TGTGCCAGCAGCTTAGCCACCCTAGCGGGAGGACACAATGAGCAGTTCTTC.

This clone was observed once. The V and J genes are TRBV10-1 and TRBJ1-1, with 8 bases fitting TRBD1. Trimming removed 4 bases from V and 0 bases from J; junction bases left unmatched: 1. Germline lookup yields CDR1 WNHNN and CDR2 SYGVQD (reference sequence). The CDR3 totals 14 residues. The CDR3 loop is CASSGTGMNTEAFF. The CDR3 DNA reads as TGCGCCAGCAGTGGGACAGGGATGAACACTGAAGCTTTCTTT.

V and J are TRBV19 and TRBJ1-2, with TRBD1 matching over 12 bases. V was pared by 5 bases and J by 5 bases, with 9 bases of the junction left unmatched. This CDR3 has 16 residues. Germline values: CDR1 LNHDA, CDR2 SQIVND (reference sequence). The CDR3 DNA sequence: TGTGCCAGTAGTTTGGGACAGGGGGCGGCCGGTTATGGCTACACCTTC. Its protein product is CASSLGQGAAGYGYTF.

The chain uses TRBV9 and TRBJ2-2; no clear D gene. The germline V and J ends were trimmed by 0 bases and 6 bases, with 9 bases remaining between them. Germline V gives CDR1 SGDLS, CDR2 YYNGEE. This CDR3 has 14 residues. CDR3 sequence reads: CASSVDGPPGELFF. The DNA for the CDR3 is TGTGCCAGCAGCGTAGATGGCCCCCCCGGGGAGCTGTTTTTT.

V gene TRBV7-6 combines with J gene TRBJ2-5; D might be TRBD2 (6 bases). The length of the CDR3 is 15 residues. Trimming pared 1 base from V and 3 bases from J, leaving 12 bases between. Germline V gene lookup returns CDR1 SGHVS and CDR2 FNYEAQ. The CDR3 loop is CASSLVISGEETQYF. As DNA, the CDR3 is TGTGCCAGCAGCTTAGTGATTAGCGGAGAAGAGACCCAGTACTTC.

The chain joins TRBV7-9 to TRBJ2-3; D unclear. V lost 6 bases and J lost 0, with 10 bases in between. The CDR3 has 14 amino acids. CDR1 is SEHNR, CDR2 FQNEAQ, per germline (reference sequence). The CDR3: CASSSAASTDTQYF. The CDR3 DNA reads TGTGCCAGCAGTTCGGCGGCAAGCACAGATACGCAGTATTTT.

Only one count was recorded for this clone. V usage is TRBV7-2 and J usage is TRBJ2-7; maybe TRBD1 (5 bases). V lost 1 base and J 3 bases, leaving 7 bases between the germline ends. Per germline, CDR1 SGHTA and CDR2 FQGNSA. The CDR3 extends over 13 amino acids. In nucleotides, the CDR3 is TGTGCCAGCAGCTTAGGACAGAACTACGAGCAGTACTTC. It is translated as CASSLGQNYEQYF.

J is TRBJ2-3 and V is TRBV18, with 7 nucleotides matching TRBD2. The germline CDR1 and CDR2 sequences are KGHSH and LQKENI. The J segment lost 4 bases and the V segment lost 3 bases, leaving 4 bases of the junction unmatched. This CDR3 is built from 14 residues. In DNA form, the CDR3 reads TGTGCCAGCTCACCGGAGACTAGCTCAGATACGCAGTATTTT. Translating gives CASSPETSSDTQYF.

This chain uses TRBV4-3 with TRBJ2-5, with TRBD2 identical over 16 bases. The CDR3 sequence is 16 residues long. With V trimmed by 4 bases and J by 5 bases, 4 bases remained unmatched. The germline V gene has CDR1 LGHNA and CDR2 YSLEER. The CDR3 nucleotides read TGCGCCAGCAGCCTGGGACTAGCGGGAGGGGGCGAGACCCAGTACTTC. Protein sequence: CASSLGLAGGGETQYF.

This rearrangement joins TRBV4-1 to TRBJ2-1; TRBD2 aligns across 9 bases. CDR3 length equals 15 residues. The germline gives CDR1 MGHRA, CDR2 YSYEKL. J was trimmed by 8 bases and V by 3 bases; bases with no gene match: 8. This CDR3 is CASSQLAGVSDEQFF. CDR3 coding DNA: TGCGCCAGCAGCCAGTTAGCGGGAGTATCCGATGAGCAGTTCTTC.

This rearrangement joins TRBV12-3 or TRBV12-4 to TRBJ1-1; TRBD1 agrees at 10 bases. V shed 10 bases, J shed 4 bases, and the junction held 6 bases outside the gene matches. The CDR3 loop spans 13 amino acids. Written as DNA, the CDR3 is TGTGCCACCGACAGGGGGCAGGGCACTGAAGCTTTCTTT. Its protein product is CATDRGQGTEAFF.

The rearrangement links TRBV4-1 to TRBJ2-1; maybe TRBD1 (6 bases). The CDR3 contains 14 residues. Germline loops: CDR1 MGHRA, CDR2 YSYEKL. The V and J ends lost 4 bases and 4 bases respectively, with 11 bases between them. The CDR3 sequence: CASSLTGQYNEQFF. In DNA form, the CDR3 reads TGCGCCAGCAGCCTCACCGGACAGTACAATGAGCAGTTCTTC.

This sequence joins TRBV28 and TRBJ1-5; D is perhaps TRBD1 (6 bases). Germline V CDR1 and CDR2: MDHEN, SYDVKM. The V and J ends lost 6 bases and 6 bases respectively, with 15 bases between them. The CDR3 sequence is 14 residues long. This CDR3 reads CASSEGQPVQPQHF. CDR3 coding DNA: TGTGCCAGCAGCGAAGGACAGCCCGTTCAGCCCCAGCATTTT.

This clone was seen more than once but under ten times. The rearrangement links TRBV12-3 or TRBV12-4 to TRBJ2-5; D is possibly TRBD2 (5 bases). Deletions cut 6 bases from V and 4 bases from J, with 9 bases between. The CDR3 sequence is 12 residues long. CDR3 in amino acids: CASSPRGETQYF. DNA of the CDR3: TGTGCCAGCAGCCCACGGGGAGAGACCCAGTACTTC.

This chain joins TRBV4-2 and TRBJ2-3, with TRBD2 matching 9 bases. V dropped 0 bases and J dropped 4; count of bases not matched to a gene: 5. This CDR3 region has 16 residues. Germline CDR1 LGHNA, CDR2 YNFKEQ. CDR3 nucleotide sequence: TGTGCCAGCAGCCAAGATGGGGGACTAGCAGCAGATACGCAGTATTTT. It translates to CASSQDGGLAADTQYF.